The clone carrying this TCR beta chain was counted many times. This entry comes from a study of T cells after posttransplantation cyclophosphamide. A marrow graft followed busulfan-fludarabine conditioning, with cyclophosphamide on days +3 and +4. CDR1 is MNHEY and CDR2 is SVGAGI in the germline V gene. After removal of 5 bases from V and 5 bases from J, the junction contained 4 bases not matched to a gene. CDR3 length equals 13 residues. Using immunoSEQ multiplex PCR, the repertoire was profiled, and TCRdb retains in-frame clones only, with some absent. This repertoire lists almost 5,500 clones without singletons; roughly 25% sits in the top ten.

This TCR came from a male patient aged 55 to 69 who received an allogeneic stem cell transplant from a related donor, was CMV-positive, and had acute GVHD only. Some T cells may arise from the graft donor. Specimen: PBMCs, collected approximately 360 days after allogeneic stem cell transplant with posttransplant cyclophosphamide. This chain connects TRBV6-5 to TRBJ2-5, with TRBD2 matching 8 bases. The CDR3 protein is CASSRTSSETQYF. CDR3 DNA sequence: TGTGCCAGCAGTAGGACTAGCAGCGAGACCCAGTACTTC.